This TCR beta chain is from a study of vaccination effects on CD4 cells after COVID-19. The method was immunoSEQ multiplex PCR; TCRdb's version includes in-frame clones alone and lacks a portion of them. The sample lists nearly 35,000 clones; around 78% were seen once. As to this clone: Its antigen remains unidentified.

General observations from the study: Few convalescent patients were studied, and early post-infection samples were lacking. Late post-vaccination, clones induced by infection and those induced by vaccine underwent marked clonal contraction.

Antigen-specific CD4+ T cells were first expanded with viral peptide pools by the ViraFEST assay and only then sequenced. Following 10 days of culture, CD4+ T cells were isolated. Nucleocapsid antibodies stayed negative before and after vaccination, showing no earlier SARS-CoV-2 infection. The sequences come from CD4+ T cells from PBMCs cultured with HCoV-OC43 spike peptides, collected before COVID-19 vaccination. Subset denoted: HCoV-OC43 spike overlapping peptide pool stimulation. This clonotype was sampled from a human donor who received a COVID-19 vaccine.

In DNA form, the CDR3 reads TGTGCCAGCTCACCCGCCGGGGCCAACGTCCTGACTTTC. It translates to CASSPAGANVLTF. The chain employs TRBV18 and TRBJ2-6, with no clear D. Germline assignment: CDR1 KGHSH and CDR2 LQKENI. There are 13 residues in the CDR3. V dropped 3 bases and J dropped 4 bases, with 4 bases sitting between them.